Following are 24 T cell receptor beta chains from one sample sequenced in a study of cytomegalovirus exposure and HLA in healthy donors. 13 Jbeta primers and 60 Vbeta primers were used for the PCR. Produced via immunoSEQ multiplex PCR; TCRdb's table is partial and in-frame only. The listing records 150,000 or so clones. Sequenced material: PBMCs. All receptors derive from a young woman in good health and CMV-seronegative.

The V and J genes are TRBV28 and TRBJ1-5; TRBD1 matches at 8 bases. Germline CDR1 MDHEN, CDR2 SYDVKM. This CDR3 spans 16 amino acids. With 8 bases clipped from V and 0 bases from J, the junction kept 9 bases outside the gene matches. Here the CDR3 DNA reads TGTGCCAGCCGGACAGGGTTTTTCGATAGCAATCAGCCCCAGCATTTT. It yields the protein CASRTGFFDSNQPQHF. Combining the CDR3 with reference TRBV28 and TRBJ1-5 gives the whole variable domain DVKVTQSSRYLVKRTGEKVFLECVQDMDHENMFWYRQDPGLGLRLIYFSYDVKMKEKGDIPEGYSVSREKKERFSLILESASTNQTSMYLCASRTGFFDSNQPQHFGDGTRLSIL.

The chain links TRBV11-3 to TRBJ2-1; TRBD1 might be the D (6 bases). Germline V gives CDR1 SGHNT, CDR2 YENEEA. The CDR3 extends over 16 amino acids. V lost 2 bases, J lost 3 bases, and 14 bases lay in between. The CDR3 DNA is TGTGCCAGCAGCTTAAACAGGGAAGGGGGCTACAATGAGCAGTTCTTC. Amino acids: CASSLNREGGYNEQFF. Full variable domain (outside the CDR3, taken from reference TRBV11-3 and TRBJ2-1): EAGVVQSPRYKIIEKKQPVAFWCNPISGHNTLYWYLQNLGQGPELLIRYENEEAVDDSQLPKDRFSAERLKGVDSTLKIQPAELGDSAVYLCASSLNREGGYNEQFFGPGTRLTVL.

This chain joins TRBV27 and TRBJ2-3; 7 bases line up with TRBD2. This CDR3 spans 15 amino acids. In germline, CDR1 is MNHEY, CDR2 SMNVEV (reference sequence). The junction had 8 bases not matched to a gene; V was cut back by 4 bases and J by 4 bases. The CDR3 reads CASSSLAEFADTQYF. The CDR3 coding sequence is TGTGCCAGCAGTTCTCTAGCGGAGTTTGCAGATACGCAGTATTTT.

The chain employs TRBV16 and TRBJ1-5; D is undetermined. V lost 7 bases, J lost 1 base, and 11 bases lay in between. The CDR3 has 14 residues. Germline loops: CDR1 KGHSY, CDR2 FQNENV. Written as DNA, the CDR3 is TGTGCCAGCACCTCCGGGGAGAGCAATCAGCCCCAGCATTTT. Translating gives CASTSGESNQPQHF.

J is TRBJ1-6 and V is TRBV6-6, with 10 bases identical to TRBD1. Trimming took 6 bases from V and 9 from J; bases not matched to a gene: 5. Germline V gene lookup returns CDR1 MNHNY and CDR2 SVGAGI (reference sequence). This CDR3 comprises 14 residues. Written as DNA, the CDR3 is TGTGCCAGCAGCACAGGGACAGGGGCTTCACCCCTCCACTTT. It codes for CASSTGTGASPLHF.

V and J are TRBV5-6 and TRBJ1-4; D may be TRBD1 (5 bases). There are 15 residues in the CDR3. Germline V gene data show CDR1 as SGHDT and CDR2 as YYEEEE. The germline V and J ends were trimmed by 1 base and 5 bases, with 12 bases remaining between them. CDR3 sequence: CASSLMGRWNEKLFF. The CDR3 nucleotides are TGTGCCAGCAGCTTGATGGGGCGGTGGAATGAAAAACTGTTTTTT. The full variable domain, in which reference TRBV5-6 and TRBJ1-4 provide the parts outside the CDR3, is DAGVTQSPTHLIKTRGQQVTLRCSPKSGHDTVSWYQQALGQGPQFIFQYYEEEERQRGNFPDRFSGHQFPNYSSELNVNALLLGDSALYLCASSLMGRWNEKLFFGSGTQLSVL.

J is TRBJ2-1 and V is TRBV7-2; the D is unclear. The length of the CDR3 is 13 residues. CDR1 is SGHTA and CDR2 is FQGNSA in the germline V gene. Trimming pared 6 bases from V and 0 bases from J, leaving 6 bases between. The CDR3 loop is CASRSSSYNEQFF. The CDR3 bases are TGTGCCAGCAGATCTAGCTCCTACAATGAGCAGTTCTTC.

The genes are TRBV19 and TRBJ2-1, with D possibly matching TRBD1 (5 bases). The CDR3 spans 13 residues. The germline V gene encodes CDR1 LNHDA and CDR2 SQIVND (reference sequence). V gave up 3 bases and J gave up 13 bases, with 16 bases separating them. DNA of the CDR3: TGTGCCAGTAGTATCTTAGGGGAATGGGGACAGTTCTTC. It encodes CASSILGEWGQFF.

The rearrangement uses TRBV18 and TRBJ2-3; 9 bases align to TRBD1. Germline lookup yields CDR1 KGHSH and CDR2 LQKENI. V lost 3 bases, J lost 1 base, and 8 bases stayed unmatched. CDR3 length equals 17 residues. The chain's CDR3 is CASSPARGTGRTDTQYF. In DNA, the CDR3 is TGTGCCAGCTCACCGGCACGGGGGACAGGGCGCACAGATACGCAGTATTTT.

The rearrangement uses TRBV18 and TRBJ2-5; 7 bases are shared with TRBD2. This CDR3 comprises 15 residues. V trimming: 2 bases; J trimming: 4 bases; junction bases outside the gene matches: 7. Germline V gene sequence: CDR1 KGHSH, CDR2 LQKENI. The CDR3 DNA sequence: TGTGCCAGCTCACCAATGGATTTAGCGGGAGAGACCCAGTACTTC. Its protein is CASSPMDLAGETQYF.

The chain employs TRBV19 and TRBJ2-6; TRBD2 is a possible D gene (7 bases). The CDR3 covers 17 residues. Deletions cut 3 bases from V and 2 bases from J, with 14 bases between. Looked up from germline, CDR1 is LNHDA and CDR2 is SQIVND (reference sequence). The CDR3 nucleotides read TGTGCCAGTAGTATCGGGGGGCGTCTGACTGGGGCCAACGTCCTGACTTTC. Protein sequence: CASSIGGRLTGANVLTF. Looking up the rest from reference TRBV19 and TRBJ2-6 gives the full variable domain: DGGITQSPKYLFRKEGQNVTLSCEQNLNHDAMYWYRQDPGQGLRLIYYSQIVNDFQKGDIAEGYSVSREKKESFPLTVTSAQKNPTAFYLCASSIGGRLTGANVLTFGAGSRLTVL.

A remark on this clone: Germline is not matched at one junction end, which may reflect a read error. Other DNA sequences from this sample encode an identical CDR3 as well. The chain combines TRBV7-9 with TRBJ2-2; 12 bases fit TRBD2. Per the germline V gene, CDR1 is SEHNR and CDR2 is FQNEAQ (reference sequence). The CDR3 contains 15 residues. CDR3 region: CASSRLAGDTGELFF. DNA for the CDR3: TGCGCCAGCAGCCGACTAGCGGGAGATACCGGGGAGCTGTTTTTT.

The chain uses TRBV29-1 and TRBJ1-2; D possibly corresponds to TRBD1 (5 bases). Germline V lookup: CDR1 SQVTM, CDR2 ANQGSEA. The CDR3 covers 12 residues. Trimming cost V 5 bases and J 2 bases, with 9 bases left between them. The chain's CDR3 is CSVQGTNYGYTF. As DNA, the CDR3 is TGCAGCGTTCAGGGTACCAACTATGGCTACACCTTC.

The genes are TRBV7-5 and TRBJ1-3. TRBV7-5 is tagged as a pseudogene. There are 14 residues in the CDR3. Here the CDR3 reads CVRSLVEAGNTIYF. The CDR3 nucleotides are TGTGTCAGAAGCTTAGTTGAGGCGGGAAACACCATATATTTT.

The chain uses TRBV29-1 and TRBJ2-5; TRBD2 is a possible D gene (6 bases). Trimming stripped 6 bases from V and 5 bases from J, with 16 bases between. The CDR3 is made up of 13 amino acids. Germline V lookup: CDR1 SQVTM, CDR2 ANQGSEA. The CDR3 spells CSVLRLGGETQYF. CDR3 DNA: TGCAGCGTCTTGAGACTAGGAGGGGAGACCCAGTACTTC.

The V gene is TRBV4-1, the J gene TRBJ2-7; D gene ambiguous. Trimming took 0 bases from V and 1 from J, leaving 10 bases between them. The CDR3 contains 15 residues. The germline gives CDR1 MGHRA, CDR2 YSYEKL. This chain's CDR3 is CASSQEASLSYEQYF. The DNA for the CDR3 is TGCGCCAGCAGCCAAGAGGCTTCGTTATCCTACGAGCAGTACTTC.

The chain joins TRBV7-6 to TRBJ2-5; 8 bases agree with TRBD2. The V gene end was trimmed by 5 bases and the J gene end by 5 bases; junction bases not matched to a gene: 7. Germline V CDR1 and CDR2: SGHVS, FNYEAQ. This CDR3 contains 14 residues. For the CDR3, the DNA is TGTGCCAGCAGCCTGGCGGGAGGATGGGAGACCCAGTACTTC. This gives the protein CASSLAGGWETQYF.

Written as DNA, the CDR3 is TGCGCCAGCAGCCAAGGCCCCGGGACTAGCGGGGGTACGCAGTATTTT. Encoded protein: CASSQGPGTSGGTQYF. The rearrangement joins TRBV4-3 to TRBJ2-3; 14 bases line up with TRBD2. The germline V gene encodes CDR1 LGHNA and CDR2 YSLEER. CDR3 length: 16 residues. V trimming: 1 base; J trimming: 8 bases; junction bases outside the gene matches: 5.

The gene calls are TRBV2 and TRBJ1-5; TRBD1 matches 7 bases. There are 14 residues in the CDR3. After removal of 4 bases from V and 6 bases from J, the junction contained 6 bases not matched to a gene. Germline V gene lookup returns CDR1 SNHLY and CDR2 FYNNEI. In DNA form, the CDR3 reads TGTGCCAGCAGTGGAGAGGGGGCAGGTCAGCCCCAGCATTTT. Protein: CASSGEGAGQPQHF. Looking up the rest from reference TRBV2 and TRBJ1-5 gives the full variable domain: EPEVTQTPSHQVTQMGQEVILRCVPISNHLYFYWYRQILGQKVEFLVSFYNNEISEKSEIFDDQFSVERPDGSNFTLKIRSTKLEDSAMYFCASSGEGAGQPQHFGDGTRLSIL.

With regard to this clone: The junction does not match germline at one end; this may be a read error. This chain joins TRBV5-1 and TRBJ1-1; perhaps TRBD1 as D (5 bases). CDR1 and CDR2 from the germline V gene are SGHRS and YFSETQ. This CDR3 has 14 amino acids. The CDR3 region is CVSSPGDFGAEAFF. The CDR3 DNA sequence: TGCGTCAGCAGCCCGGGGGACTTCGGGGCCGAAGCTTTCTTT.

The chain combines TRBV6-1 with TRBJ1-4; D gene uncertain. Trimming removed 0 bases from V and 7 bases from J, with 12 bases in between. CDR1 and CDR2 from the germline V gene are MNHNS and SASEGT. The CDR3 runs to 15 residues. In DNA, the CDR3 is TGTGCCAGCAGTGAAGCGCGGGGTTTGGGTGAAAAACTGTTTTTT. Its protein is CASSEARGLGEKLFF.

This chain connects TRBV7-2 to TRBJ2-7; 8 bases match TRBD2. CDR3 length equals 15 residues. The ends lost 1 base at V and 6 bases at J; junction bases unmatched: 8. Looked up from germline, CDR1 is SGHTA and CDR2 is FQGNSA. CDR3 region: CASSLVLGGDTEQYF. CDR3 DNA sequence: TGTGCCAGCAGCTTAGTCCTCGGGGGGGATACCGAGCAGTACTTC. The complete variable domain, with remaining parts taken from reference TRBV7-2 and TRBJ2-7, reads GAGVSQSPSNKVTEKGKDVELRCDPISGHTALYWYRQSLGQGLEFLIYFQGNSAPDKSGLPSDRFSAERTGGSVSTLTIQRTQQEDSAVYLCASSLVLGGDTEQYFGPGTRLTVT.

The rearrangement uses TRBV4-1 and TRBJ2-6; D is possibly TRBD1 (6 bases). This CDR3 contains 17 residues. V shed 3 bases and J shed 4 bases, with 16 bases lying between them. Looked up from germline, CDR1 is MGHRA and CDR2 is YSYEKL. The CDR3 here is CASSQYINRAGANVLTF. CDR3 DNA: TGCGCCAGCAGCCAGTACATCAACAGGGCCGGGGCCAACGTCCTGACTTTC.

This chain joins TRBV5-1 and TRBJ1-1, with D maybe TRBD1 (6 bases). The germline gives CDR1 SGHRS, CDR2 YFSETQ. The V gene lost 0 bases and the J gene lost 0 bases, with 15 bases spanning the gap. This CDR3 is 17 amino acids long. The CDR3 is CASSLATGKAMNTEAFF. In DNA form, the CDR3 reads TGCGCCAGCAGCTTGGCAACAGGGAAGGCAATGAACACTGAAGCTTTCTTT.